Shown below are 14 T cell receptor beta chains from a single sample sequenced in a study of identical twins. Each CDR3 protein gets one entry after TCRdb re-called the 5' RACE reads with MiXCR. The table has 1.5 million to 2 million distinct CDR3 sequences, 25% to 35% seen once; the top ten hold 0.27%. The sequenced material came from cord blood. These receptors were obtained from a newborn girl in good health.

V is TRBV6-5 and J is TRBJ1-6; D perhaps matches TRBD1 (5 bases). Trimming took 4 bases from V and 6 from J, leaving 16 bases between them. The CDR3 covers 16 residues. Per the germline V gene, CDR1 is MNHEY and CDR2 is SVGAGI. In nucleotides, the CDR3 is TGTGCCAGCAGTTTGGGGGATGACAGATTTAATTCACCCCTCCACTTT. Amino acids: CASSLGDDRFNSPLHF.

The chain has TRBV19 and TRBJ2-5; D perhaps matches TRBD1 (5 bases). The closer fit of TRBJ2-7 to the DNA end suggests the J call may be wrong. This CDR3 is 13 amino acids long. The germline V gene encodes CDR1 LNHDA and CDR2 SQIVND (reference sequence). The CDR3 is CASSIQWGCEQYF. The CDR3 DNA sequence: TGTGCCAGTAGTATACAGTGGGGCTGCGAGCAGTACTTC.

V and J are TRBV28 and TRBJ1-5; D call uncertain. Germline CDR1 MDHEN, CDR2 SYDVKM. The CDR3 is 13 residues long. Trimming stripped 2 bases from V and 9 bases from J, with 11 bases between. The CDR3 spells CASSLLVLGPQHF. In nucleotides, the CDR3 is TGTGCCAGCAGTTTACTGGTCCTAGGGCCCCAGCATTTT.

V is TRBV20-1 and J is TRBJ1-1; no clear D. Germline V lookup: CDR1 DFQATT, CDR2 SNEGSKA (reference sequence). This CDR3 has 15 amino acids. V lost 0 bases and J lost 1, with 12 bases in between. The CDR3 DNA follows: TGCAGTGCTAGAGAACCAGAGGGCTGGAACACTGAAGCTTTCTTT. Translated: CSAREPEGWNTEAFF.

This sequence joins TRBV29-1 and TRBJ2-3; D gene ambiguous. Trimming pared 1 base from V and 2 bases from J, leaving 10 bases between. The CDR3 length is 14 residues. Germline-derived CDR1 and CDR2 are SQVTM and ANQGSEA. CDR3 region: CSVEVLLTTDTQYF. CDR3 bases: TGCAGCGTTGAAGTCCTACTAACCACAGATACGCAGTATTTT.

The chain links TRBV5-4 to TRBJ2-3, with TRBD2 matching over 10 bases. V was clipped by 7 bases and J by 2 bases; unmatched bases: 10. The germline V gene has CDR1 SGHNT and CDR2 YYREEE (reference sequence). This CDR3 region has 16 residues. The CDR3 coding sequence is TGTGCCAGCGCTAGCGGGAGAGTCGGGGCCACAGATACGCAGTATTTT. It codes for CASASGRVGATDTQYF. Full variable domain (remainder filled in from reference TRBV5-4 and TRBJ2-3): ETGVTQSPTHLIKTRGQQVTLRCSSQSGHNTVSWYQQALGQGPQFIFQYYREEENGRGNFPPRFSGLQFPNYSSELNVNALELDDSALYLCASASGRVGATDTQYFGPGTRLTVL.

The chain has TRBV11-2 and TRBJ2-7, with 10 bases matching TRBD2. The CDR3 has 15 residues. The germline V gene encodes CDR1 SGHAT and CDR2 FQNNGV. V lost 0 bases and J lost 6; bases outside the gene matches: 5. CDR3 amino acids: CASSLESGGGFEQYF. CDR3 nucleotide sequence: TGTGCCAGCAGCTTAGAAAGCGGGGGGGGGTTCGAGCAGTACTTC. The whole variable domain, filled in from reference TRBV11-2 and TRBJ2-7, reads EAGVAQSPRYKIIEKRQSVAFWCNPISGHATLYWYQQILGQGPKLLIQFQNNGVVDDSQLPKDRFSAERLKGVDSTLKIQPAKLEDSAVYLCASSLESGGGFEQYFGPGTRLTVT.

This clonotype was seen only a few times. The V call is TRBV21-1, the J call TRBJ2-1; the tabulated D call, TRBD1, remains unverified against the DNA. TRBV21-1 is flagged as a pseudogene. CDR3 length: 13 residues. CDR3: CASVYRGYNEQFF. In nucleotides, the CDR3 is TGTGCCAGCGTCTACAGGGGTTACAATGAGCAGTTCTTC.

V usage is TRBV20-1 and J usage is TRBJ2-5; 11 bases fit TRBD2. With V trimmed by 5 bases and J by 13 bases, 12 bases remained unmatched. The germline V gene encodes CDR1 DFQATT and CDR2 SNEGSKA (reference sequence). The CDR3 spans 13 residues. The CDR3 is CSAAGTSGTRAYF. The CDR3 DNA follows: TGCAGTGCTGCAGGGACTAGCGGAACGCGGGCGTACTTC.

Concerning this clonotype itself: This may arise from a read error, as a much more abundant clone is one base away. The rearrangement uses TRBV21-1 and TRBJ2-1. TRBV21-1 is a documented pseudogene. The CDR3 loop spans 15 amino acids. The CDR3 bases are TGTGCCAGCAGCAAGACTTGCAGGTATTCTCATGAGCAGTTCTTC. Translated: CASSKTCRYSHEQFF.

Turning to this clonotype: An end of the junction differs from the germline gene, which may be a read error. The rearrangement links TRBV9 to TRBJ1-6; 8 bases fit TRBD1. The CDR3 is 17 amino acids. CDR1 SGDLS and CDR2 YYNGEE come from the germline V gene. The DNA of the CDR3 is TGTGCCAGCAGCGTGAGACAGGGGCCGTCCTATAATTCACCCCCCCACTTT. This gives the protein CASSVRQGPSYNSPPHF.

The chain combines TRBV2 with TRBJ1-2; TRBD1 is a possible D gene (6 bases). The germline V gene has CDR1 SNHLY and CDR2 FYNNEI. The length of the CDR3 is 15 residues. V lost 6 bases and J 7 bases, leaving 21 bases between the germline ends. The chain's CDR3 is CASSNHREDSTGYTF. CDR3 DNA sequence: TGTGCCAGCAGCAACCACAGGGAAGACTCCACTGGCTACACCTTC.

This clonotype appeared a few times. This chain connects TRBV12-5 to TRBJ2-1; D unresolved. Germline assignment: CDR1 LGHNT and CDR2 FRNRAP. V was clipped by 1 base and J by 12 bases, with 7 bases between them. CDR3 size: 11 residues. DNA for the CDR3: TGTGCTAGTGGTTTGGGCTTCGTGCAGTTCTTC. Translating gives CASGLGFVQFF. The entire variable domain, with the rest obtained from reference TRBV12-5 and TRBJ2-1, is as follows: DARVTQTPRHKVTEMGQEVTMRCQPILGHNTVFWYRQTMMQGLELLAYFRNRAPLDDSGMPKDRFSAEMPDATLATLKIQPSEPRDSAVYFCASGLGFVQFFGPGTRLTVL.

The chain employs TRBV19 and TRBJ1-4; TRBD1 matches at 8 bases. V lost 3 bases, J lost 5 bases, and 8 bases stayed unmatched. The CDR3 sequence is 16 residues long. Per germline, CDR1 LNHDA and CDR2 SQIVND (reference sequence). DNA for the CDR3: TGTGCCAGTAGTATGGATCTACAGGGGGTGAATGAAAAACTGTTTTTT. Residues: CASSMDLQGVNEKLFF.